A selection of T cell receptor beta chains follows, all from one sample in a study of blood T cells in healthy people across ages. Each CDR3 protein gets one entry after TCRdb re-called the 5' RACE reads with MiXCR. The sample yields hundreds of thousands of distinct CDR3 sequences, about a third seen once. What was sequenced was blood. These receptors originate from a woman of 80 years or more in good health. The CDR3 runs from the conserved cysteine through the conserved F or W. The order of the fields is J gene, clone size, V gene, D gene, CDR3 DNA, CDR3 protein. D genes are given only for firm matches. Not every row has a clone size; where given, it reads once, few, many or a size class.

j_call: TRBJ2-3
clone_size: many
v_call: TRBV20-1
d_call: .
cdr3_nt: TGCAGTGCTAGAGGGGTGGGGGACTCGGATACGCAGTATTTT
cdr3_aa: CSARGVGDSDTQYF

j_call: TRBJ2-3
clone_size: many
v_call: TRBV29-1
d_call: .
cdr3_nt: TGCAGCGCCACCGGAGGACAAAGCACAGATACGCAGTATTTT
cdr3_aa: CSATGGQSTDTQYF

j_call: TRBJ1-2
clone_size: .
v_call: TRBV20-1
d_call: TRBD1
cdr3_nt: TGCAGTGCTAGTACGTACGGACAGGGCGTATTAGCTGACTATGGCTACACCTTC
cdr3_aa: CSASTYGQGVLADYGYTF

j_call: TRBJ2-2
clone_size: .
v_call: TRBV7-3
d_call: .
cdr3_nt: TGTGCCAGCAGCTTTGCCGGGACTCAAAACACCGGGGAGCTGTTTTTT
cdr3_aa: CASSFAGTQNTGELFF

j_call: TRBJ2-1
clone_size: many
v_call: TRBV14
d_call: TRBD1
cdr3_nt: TGTGCCAGCAGCCGACGAGACAGGGACAGCTACAATGAGCAGTTCTTC
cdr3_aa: CASSRRDRDSYNEQFF

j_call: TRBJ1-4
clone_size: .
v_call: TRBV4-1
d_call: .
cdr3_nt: TGCGCCAGCAGCCAAGTAACCTCTGGGGTGTCTGGCTCGTCACTGTTTTTT
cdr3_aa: CASSQVTSGVSGSSLFF

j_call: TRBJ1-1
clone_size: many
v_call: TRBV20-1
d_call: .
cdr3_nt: TGCAGTGCTACTTACAGGGATCTTACTGAAGCTTTCTTT
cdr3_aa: CSATYRDLTEAFF

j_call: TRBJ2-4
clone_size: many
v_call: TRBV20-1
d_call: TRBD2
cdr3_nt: TGCAGTGCTAGTCGGGGGGTAGCCAAAAACATTCAGTACTTC
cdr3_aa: CSASRGVAKNIQYF

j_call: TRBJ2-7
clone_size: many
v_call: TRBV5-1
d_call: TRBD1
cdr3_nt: TGCGCCAGCAGCTTGGCGGGACAGGGGGCCTACGAGCAGTACTTC
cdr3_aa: CASSLAGQGAYEQYF

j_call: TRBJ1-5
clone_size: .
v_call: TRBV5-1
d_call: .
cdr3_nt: TGCGCCAGCAGCTTCGGACCCGGACGTCGGCCCCAGCATTTT
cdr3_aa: CASSFGPGRRPQHF

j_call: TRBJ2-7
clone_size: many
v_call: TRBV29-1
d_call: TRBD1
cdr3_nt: TGCAGCGTTTGGACAGGGACCTACGAGCAGTACTTC
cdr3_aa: CSVWTGTYEQYF

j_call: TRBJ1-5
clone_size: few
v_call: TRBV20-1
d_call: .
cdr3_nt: TGCAGCGGGGTGGGTATTAGGAGGGCTGGCAATCAGCCCCAGCATTTT
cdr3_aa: CSGVGIRRAGNQPQHF